This T cell receptor beta chain emerged from a study of shared T cell receptors in the human thymus. Measured with immunoSEQ multiplex PCR; TCRdb has only the in-frame clones, and not every one. The data hold hundreds of thousands of clones, with over 75% observed a single time. This clone has just a few counts. Germline V gives CDR1 SGHVS, CDR2 FQNEAQ. CDR3 length: 13 amino acids. The germline V and J ends were trimmed by 7 bases and 4 bases, with 11 bases remaining between them. These data were also filed under a second study, of human thymus T cells. That source reports: Thymus tissue for the work was resected from patients undergoing corrective heart surgery. Gene usage for V and J segments appeared biased in thymic and blood repertoires. Thymic repertoires of unrelated individuals were reported in related research to overlap highly.

The sequence was obtained from a boy younger than two with a congenital heart defect. Sequenced material: thymocytes. This rearrangement joins TRBV7-8 to TRBJ1-5, with D unresolved. The CDR3 DNA sequence: TGTGCCAGCACCTCAGGTGGGAATCAGCCCCAGCATTTT. It specifies CASTSGGNQPQHF.